The next 16 T cell receptor beta chains were all read from a single sample in a study of memory CD4+ T cells and cytomegalovirus serostatus. The sort gate was single viable CD3+CD4+CD8-CD45RO+ cells for memory CD4+ T cells. The repertoire was sequenced with immunoSEQ multiplex PCR; TCRdb's copy has only in-frame clones and lacks some. The repertoire holds tens of thousands of clones, with over 70% as singletons. Sequenced input: memory CD4+ T cells from blood. Receptors originate from an adult in good health and CMV-seronegative.

A few counts support this clone. V is TRBV30 and J is TRBJ2-6; D not certain. This CDR3 spans 15 amino acids. The V and J ends lost 3 bases and 0 bases respectively, with 9 bases between them. From germline, CDR1 is GTSNPN and CDR2 SVGIG (reference sequence). CDR3 amino acids: CAWRRWGSGANVLTF. DNA for the CDR3: TGTGCCTGGAGGCGTTGGGGCTCTGGGGCCAACGTCCTGACTTTC. Full variable domain (remainder filled in from reference TRBV30 and TRBJ2-6): SQTIHQWPATLVQPVGSPLSLECTVEGTSNPNLYWYRQAAGRGLQLLFYSVGIGQISSEVPQNLSASRPQDRQFILSSKKLLLSDSGFYLCAWRRWGSGANVLTFGAGSRLTVL.

This chain joins TRBV21-1 and TRBJ1-5; the tabulated D call, TRBD1, remains unverified against the DNA. TRBV21-1 is deemed a pseudogene. CDR3 length equals 13 residues. The CDR3 loop is CASSKAAHQPQHF. The CDR3, as DNA: TGTGCCAGCAGCAAAGCGGCACACCAGCCCCAGCATTTT.

V is TRBV6-5 and J is TRBJ1-3, with 7 bases identical to TRBD1. The CDR3 covers 14 residues. Per the germline V gene, CDR1 is MNHEY and CDR2 is SVGAGI. V lost 9 bases, J lost 3 bases, and 8 bases stayed unmatched. The DNA for the CDR3 is TGTGCCAGTACCACGACAGGGTTTGGAAACACCATATATTTT. Translation: CASTTTGFGNTIYF.

The chain is built from TRBV7-6 and TRBJ1-3, with TRBD1 matching 10 bases. The germline V gene has CDR1 SGHVS and CDR2 FNYEAQ. The length of the CDR3 is 18 residues. V lost 1 base and J lost 2; bases outside the gene matches: 8. Here the CDR3 DNA reads TGTGCCAGCAGCTTAGGAACAGCTGGGACAGGGGCTGGAAACACCATATATTTT. This gives the protein CASSLGTAGTGAGNTIYF.

The V call is TRBV7-8, the J call TRBJ1-5; D perhaps matches TRBD1 (6 bases). Looked up from germline, CDR1 is SGHVS and CDR2 is FQNEAQ. V was shortened by 5 bases and J by 6 bases, with 11 bases between the two germline ends. The CDR3 has 13 amino acids. The CDR3 sequence is CASSATGLQPQHF. In DNA, the CDR3 is TGTGCCAGCAGCGCAACAGGGCTTCAGCCCCAGCATTTT.

CDR3 amino acids: CASSPDPAGPGSGANVLTF. CDR3 bases: TGCGCCAGCAGCCCCGATCCCGCGGGGCCCGGGTCTGGGGCCAACGTCCTGACTTTC. J is TRBJ2-6 and V is TRBV5-1, with D possibly being TRBD2 (6 bases). Germline assignment: CDR1 SGHRS and CDR2 YFSETQ. Trimming stripped 4 bases from V and 1 base from J, with 21 bases between. The CDR3 is 19 amino acids.

The V gene is TRBV7-2, the J gene TRBJ2-7, with D possibly TRBD1 on 5 matching bases. Trimming removed 1 base at V and 6 bases at J, with 10 bases between. The CDR3 length is 13 residues. From germline, CDR1 is SGHTA and CDR2 FQGNSA. CDR3 bases: TGTGCCAGCAGCTTAGGCAGGGCTAGCGAGCAGTACTTC. Amino acids: CASSLGRASEQYF.

This sequence joins TRBV7-6 and TRBJ1-6, with a possible D match to TRBD1 (6 bases). Germline V gene data show CDR1 as SGHVS and CDR2 as FNYEAQ. V shed 5 bases and J shed 9 bases, with 17 bases lying between them. The CDR3 sequence is 15 residues long. The chain's CDR3 is CASSLALGGGSPLHF. CDR3 sequence (DNA): TGTGCCAGCAGCCTCGCGCTAGGGGGAGGTTCACCCCTCCACTTT.

V usage is TRBV7-8 and J usage is TRBJ2-5; D gene unclear. Trimming took off 5 bases at V and 4 bases at J, with 14 bases between the two ends. CDR3 length equals 14 residues. Germline assignment: CDR1 SGHVS and CDR2 FQNEAQ. This CDR3 reads CASSPTPPLETQYF. The CDR3 nucleotides are TGTGCCAGCAGCCCGACACCCCCCCTAGAGACCCAGTACTTC. The full variable domain, completed using reference TRBV7-8 and TRBJ2-5, is GAGVSQSPRYKVAKRGQDVALRCDPISGHVSLFWYQQALGQGPEFLTYFQNEAQLDKSGLPSDRFFAERPEGSVSTLKIQRTQQEDSAVYLCASSPTPPLETQYFGPGTRLLVL.

The CDR3 reads CASSSGFDSNTGELFF. Here the CDR3 DNA reads TGTGCCAGCAGCTCAGGGTTCGATTCAAACACCGGGGAGCTGTTTTTT. The chain employs TRBV11-2 and TRBJ2-2; a possible D gene is TRBD1 (5 bases). The CDR3 is made up of 16 amino acids. Between the trimmed V and J ends, which lost 4 bases and 2 bases, there was a span of 14 bases. Germline V lookup: CDR1 SGHAT, CDR2 FQNNGV. Combining the CDR3 with reference TRBV11-2 and TRBJ2-2 gives the whole variable domain EAGVAQSPRYKIIEKRQSVAFWCNPISGHATLYWYQQILGQGPKLLIQFQNNGVVDDSQLPKDRFSAERLKGVDSTLKIQPAKLEDSAVYLCASSSGFDSNTGELFFGEGSRLTVL.

The J gene is TRBJ1-1, the V gene TRBV14; D unresolved. Trimming cost V 1 base and J 6 bases, with 9 bases left between them. CDR3 length equals 13 residues. The germline V gene has CDR1 SGHDN and CDR2 FVKESK. The CDR3 DNA sequence: TGTGCCAGCAGCCAAGTGGCTCTCGCTGAAGCTTTCTTT. Protein: CASSQVALAEAFF.

Only a few counts were recorded for this clone. Other DNA sequences from this sample encode an identical CDR3 as well. The J gene is TRBJ1-2, the V gene TRBV14; D not certain. Per germline, CDR1 SGHDN and CDR2 FVKESK. The CDR3 totals 18 residues. Trimming left V 2 bases short and J 8 bases short, with 27 bases between. CDR3: CASSQFLRPRDGLSGYTF. The CDR3 coding sequence is TGTGCCAGCAGCCAATTTCTGAGGCCTCGAGACGGGTTATCGGGCTACACCTTC. The variable domain in full, completed from reference TRBV14 and TRBJ1-2, reads EAGVTQFPSHSVIEKGQTVTLRCDPISGHDNLYWYRRVMGKEIKFLLHFVKESKQDESGMPNNRFLAERTGGTYSTLKVQPAELEDSGVYFCASSQFLRPRDGLSGYTFGSGTRLTVV.

V gene TRBV6-5 combines with J gene TRBJ1-5; maybe TRBD1 (6 bases). The CDR3 covers 15 residues. V lost 6 bases to trimming and J lost 0 bases, with 12 bases between them. The germline V gene has CDR1 MNHEY and CDR2 SVGAGI. The CDR3 loop reads CASSRGTSSNQPQHF. The CDR3 bases are TGTGCCAGCAGCCGCGGGACATCTAGCAATCAGCCCCAGCATTTT.

This clone was detected only once. The chain links TRBV7-2 to TRBJ1-2, with D uncertain. Germline assignment: CDR1 SGHTA and CDR2 FQGNSA. The CDR3 totals 14 residues. V lost 4 bases to trimming and J lost 5 bases, with 14 bases between them. The CDR3, as DNA: TGTGCCAGCAGCTCCACGGGAACTCTTTATGGCTACACCTTC. This gives the protein CASSSTGTLYGYTF.

In this sample, this clone turned up once. The chain recombines TRBV5-6 with TRBJ1-4; possible D gene TRBD1, 6 bases. Trimming pared 1 base from V and 6 bases from J, leaving 13 bases between. The length of the CDR3 is 15 residues. Germline V gene data show CDR1 as SGHDT and CDR2 as YYEEEE. CDR3 DNA: TGTGCCAGCAGCTTGTATGGGGGCGGGGATGAAAAACTGTTTTTT. As protein: CASSLYGGGDEKLFF.

The chain combines TRBV7-3 with TRBJ2-5; D possibly matches TRBD1 or TRBD2 (7 bases each). This CDR3 has 14 amino acids. Germline-derived CDR1 and CDR2 are SGHTA and FQGTGA. V lost 6 bases and J lost 5, with 16 bases in between. The CDR3 loop reads CASSWEGARETQYF. DNA for the CDR3: TGTGCCAGCAGTTGGGAGGGGGCGAGGGAGACCCAGTACTTC.